The present TCR beta chain was sequenced within a study of cytomegalovirus exposure and HLA in healthy donors. Study-wide context: Of several hundred genotyped donors, about 81% clustered with self-reported Caucasian donors. The study's findings and limits: A later analysis linked a missense DCLRE1C variant to TCR beta V- and J-gene trimming. About 87% or about 30% of the time was how often most TCR beta V segments were productive, according to an earlier analysis.

The PCR made use of 60 Vbeta and 13 Jbeta primers. Produced via immunoSEQ multiplex PCR; TCRdb's table is partial and in-frame only. The repertoire holds 75,000 to 100,000 clones, with 60% to 75% as singletons. CDR3 size: 13 residues. V lost 9 bases and J lost 0; bases outside the gene matches: 3. Germline loops: CDR1 LNHDA, CDR2 SQIVND (reference sequence). A word on this clone: No antigen is known for it.

The sequencing sample was made of PBMCs. The receptor's source is a female donor in good health and CMV-seronegative. The chain carries TRBV19 and TRBJ2-3; TRBD2 aligns across 7 bases. The CDR3 nucleotides are TGTGCCAGCTCTAGCGGCAGCACAGATACGCAGTATTTT. Translation: CASSSGSTDTQYF.